The present T cell receptor (beta chain) was sequenced within a study of blood T cell repertoires in COVID-19. Study in general: PBMCs, B-cell-depleted T cells, or T cells were the source of the cDNA or gDNA that made up the material.

The CDR3 is 17 residues long. The germline V and J ends were trimmed by 1 base and 2 bases, with 17 bases remaining between them. Germline values: CDR1 SGHVS, CDR2 FQNEAQ. Using immunoSEQ multiplex PCR, the repertoire was profiled, and TCRdb retains in-frame clones only, with some absent. The table shows over 120,000 clones, with 87% occurring only once. Specimen: peripheral blood. The chain combines TRBV7-8 with TRBJ1-2; TRBD1 might be the D (5 bases). The TCR was taken from a woman between 50 and 59 years old with acute or convalescent COVID-19. The DNA of the CDR3 is TGTGCCAGCAGCTTAGTCGGGTCAGGGCCCGTAAACTATGGCTACACCTTC. It encodes CASSLVGSGPVNYGYTF.